Below are 8 T cell receptor beta chains sequenced from a single sample in a study of T cell repertoires in cytomegalovirus infection. TCRdb used MiXCR to reprocess the reads, holding one entry per CDR3 protein. The sample includes some 940,000 distinct CDR3 sequences, around 32% of them seen just once. What these receptors recognize is not known. Source: cultured CD8+ T cells from PBMCs, taken from culture after CMV antigen stimulation. The source is a human donor in good health (CMV status not recorded). Some clones in this sample may be carry-over from other donors' samples.

This clonotype occurred a few times. The rearrangement links TRBV2 to TRBJ2-1; D might be TRBD1 or TRBD2, each matching 6 bases. Germline loops: CDR1 SNHLY, CDR2 FYNNEI. The germline V and J ends were trimmed by 5 bases and 0 bases, with 14 bases remaining between them. The CDR3 covers 16 residues. CDR3 residues: CASSSRGGSSYNEQFF. The CDR3 bases are TGTGCCAGCAGTAGTAGAGGGGGGAGCTCCTACAATGAGCAGTTCTTC.

This clonotype was recorded a few times. The chain joins TRBV19 to TRBJ1-1; D unresolved. Germline CDR1 reads LNHDA; CDR2 reads SQIVND (reference sequence). The V end was cut by 0 bases, the J end by 0 bases, with 8 bases between. This CDR3 has 15 residues. CDR3 loop: CASSIEENLNTEAFF. CDR3 nucleotides: TGTGCCAGTAGTATAGAGGAGAATTTGAACACTGAAGCTTTCTTT. Full variable domain (missing parts from reference TRBV19 and TRBJ1-1): DGGITQSPKYLFRKEGQNVTLSCEQNLNHDAMYWYRQDPGQGLRLIYYSQIVNDFQKGDIAEGYSVSREKKESFPLTVTSAQKNPTAFYLCASSIEENLNTEAFFGQGTRLTVV.

This clonotype has at least ten counts. V usage is TRBV7-9 and J usage is TRBJ1-5; D perhaps matches TRBD1 (6 bases). Germline V gene sequence: CDR1 SEHNR, CDR2 FQNEAQ (reference sequence). The CDR3 runs 11 residues. Between the trimmed V and J ends, which lost 5 bases and 9 bases, there was a span of 8 bases. The CDR3 is CASSLTGPQHF. CDR3 nucleotides: TGTGCCAGCAGCCTGACAGGGCCCCAGCATTTT. Full variable domain (outside the CDR3, taken from reference TRBV7-9 and TRBJ1-5): DTGVSQNPRHKITKRGQNVTFRCDPISEHNRLYWYRQTLGQGPEFLTYFQNEAQLEKSRLLSDRFSAERPKGSFSTLEIQRTEQGDSAMYLCASSLTGPQHFGDGTRLSIL.

This clonotype occurred many times. This rearrangement joins TRBV12-3 or TRBV12-4 to TRBJ1-1, with D possibly matching TRBD1 (6 bases). This CDR3 contains 14 residues. Trimming took off 6 bases at V and 0 bases at J, with 11 bases between the two ends. In nucleotides, the CDR3 is TGTGCCAGCAGCTCGGGACAATTGAACACTGAAGCTTTCTTT. This sequence encodes CASSSGQLNTEAFF.

The chain is built from TRBV2 and TRBJ2-1; D gene ambiguous. This CDR3 is built from 16 residues. Germline CDR1 and CDR2: SNHLY and FYNNEI. Trimming left V 7 bases short and J 7 bases short, with 23 bases between. The CDR3 bases are TGTGCCAGCATCTTGAAAGATACAGATACCTTTAATGAGCAGTTCTTC. It codes for CASILKDTDTFNEQFF.

In the case of this clonotype: A read error may be the cause here, since a much bigger clone is one base away. This chain joins TRBV7-6 and TRBJ1-5, with a weak D call TRBD1 (5 bases). Germline values: CDR1 SGHVS, CDR2 FNYEAQ. This CDR3 comprises 17 residues. CDR3 nucleotides: TGTGTCAGCAGCCCGGGGGTGGGGTGGAAAAGCAATCAGCCCCAGCATTTT. This gives the protein CVSSPGVGWKSNQPQHF.

The gene calls are TRBV7-8 and TRBJ1-1; D possibly corresponds to TRBD1 (6 bases). Looked up from germline, CDR1 is SGHVS and CDR2 is FQNEAQ. The CDR3 contains 17 residues. Trimming pared 6 bases from V and 5 bases from J, leaving 25 bases between. The CDR3 region has the DNA TGTGCCAGCAGGTTAACTCCCCTCCCCAGGGGAGGGACTGAAGCTTTCTTT. Residues: CASRLTPLPRGGTEAFF.

This chain uses TRBV12-3 or TRBV12-4 with TRBJ1-2, with 8 nucleotides matching TRBD1. With 1 base clipped from V and 4 bases from J, the junction kept 5 bases outside the gene matches. The CDR3 covers 15 residues. CDR3 bases: TGTGCCAGCAGTTTAGGGTACAGGGGGTCCTATGGCTACACCTTC. Translated, it gives CASSLGYRGSYGYTF.